One and the same sample provided the 24 T cell receptor beta chains below, sequenced in a study of CD8 T cells in ankylosing spondylitis (dated by TCRdb to about 2017). Broad study findings and their caveats: Blood from ankylosing spondylitis patients appeared to be characterized by a TCR beta motif made up of about 8 highly homologous amino acid variants.

No antigen has been identified for these receptors. Preparation of the library involved 5' RACE. The sample was run on an Illumina HiSeq 2500. Through fastp at Q25 and MiXCR, TCRdb rebuilt clones from the public reads, retaining in-frame beta chains. Identical CDR3 proteins give one entry, which carries the most common genes and DNA. The sample table contains some 800,000 distinct CDR3 sequences; only one count was recorded for roughly 12% of them. Roughly 0.51% of the sample lies in the top ten. Sequenced sample: blood, either unsorted or a sorted T cell fraction (not recorded which). The receptors shown here come from a male donor with ankylosing spondylitis.

This clonotype was picked up many times. The CDR3 reads CSARRTLAGGPDTQYF. DNA of the CDR3: TGCAGTGCTAGACGGACCCTAGCGGGAGGGCCGGATACGCAGTATTTT. The chain links TRBV20-1 to TRBJ2-3; 12 positions match TRBD2. Trimming took 2 bases from V and 6 from J; bases not matched to a gene: 9. This CDR3 has 16 amino acids. From germline, CDR1 is DFQATT and CDR2 SNEGSKA (reference sequence).

The J gene is TRBJ2-7, the V gene TRBV5-1; 8 nucleotides line up with TRBD2. The CDR3 covers 13 residues. CDR1 and CDR2 from the germline V gene are SGHRS and YFSETQ. Losses at the gene ends were 1 base for V and 7 bases for J; bases not matched to a gene: 4. CDR3: CASSLLSGGEQYF. In DNA form, the CDR3 reads TGCGCCAGCAGCTTGCTGAGCGGGGGTGAGCAGTACTTC.

The rearrangement joins TRBV24-1 to TRBJ2-4; D is undetermined. This CDR3 has 15 residues. Trimming stripped 4 bases from V and 7 bases from J, with 16 bases between. Looked up from germline, CDR1 is KGHDR and CDR2 is SFDVKD. CDR3 sequence reads: CATSDPRDYRNIQYF. In DNA, the CDR3 is TGTGCCACCAGTGACCCAAGAGATTATCGGAACATTCAGTACTTC.

The chain employs TRBV28 and TRBJ2-1; D not resolved. This CDR3 is 14 amino acids long. Trimming left V 3 bases short and J 2 bases short, with 8 bases between. Germline V CDR1 and CDR2: MDHEN, SYDVKM. In nucleotides, the CDR3 is TGTGCCAGCAGTTTTCCCCAACCCTACAATGAGCAGTTCTTC. As protein: CASSFPQPYNEQFF.

The gene calls are TRBV14 and TRBJ2-1; D call uncertain. The CDR3 is made up of 11 amino acids. Trimming removed 0 bases at V and 12 bases at J, with 6 bases between. Germline loops: CDR1 SGHDN, CDR2 FVKESK. Here the CDR3 reads CASSQDRGQFF. In DNA form, the CDR3 reads TGTGCCAGCAGCCAAGATCGTGGGCAGTTCTTC.

The chain joins TRBV6-1 to TRBJ1-2; D unclear. The CDR3 extends over 14 amino acids. Germline V gene data show CDR1 as MNHNS and CDR2 as SASEGT. Deletions cut 0 bases from V and 4 bases from J, with 9 bases between. This CDR3 is CASSEATPFYGYTF. The CDR3 nucleotides read TGTGCCAGCAGTGAAGCAACACCTTTCTATGGCTACACCTTC.

The chain recombines TRBV9 with TRBJ1-5; D possibly corresponds to TRBD1 (6 bases). CDR3 length: 15 residues. Germline CDR1 reads SGDLS; CDR2 reads YYNGEE. V shed 0 bases and J shed 6 bases, with 13 bases lying between them. The CDR3 reads CASSVDDRLAQPQHF. The CDR3 region has the DNA TGTGCCAGCAGCGTAGATGACAGGCTAGCTCAGCCCCAGCATTTT. Looking up the rest from reference TRBV9 and TRBJ1-5 gives the full variable domain: DSGVTQTPKHLITATGQRVTLRCSPRSGDLSVYWYQQSLDQGLQFLIQYYNGEERAKGNILERFSAQQFPDLHSELNLSSLELGDSALYFCASSVDDRLAQPQHFGDGTRLSIL.

J is TRBJ1-3 and V is TRBV15; D unclear. V lost 0 bases and J 0 bases, leaving 6 bases between the germline ends. Per germline, CDR1 LNHNV and CDR2 YYDKDF (reference sequence). The CDR3 is 15 amino acids. The CDR3 is CATSREGNSGNTIYF. In DNA form, the CDR3 reads TGTGCCACCAGCAGAGAAGGGAACTCTGGAAACACCATATATTTT.

The V call is TRBV7-8, the J call TRBJ2-1, with D perhaps TRBD2 (6 bases). The CDR3 runs 14 residues. CDR1 SGHVS and CDR2 FQNEAQ come from the germline V gene. Trimming shortened V by 8 bases and J by 9 bases, and 20 bases separated the two germline ends. The CDR3: CASRGGPLSGEQFF. Here the CDR3 DNA reads TGTGCCAGCCGAGGAGGGCCCCTCTCTGGTGAGCAGTTCTTC.

This clonotype appeared many times. The chain recombines TRBV24-1 with TRBJ1-2; D might be TRBD1 (5 bases). Per germline, CDR1 KGHDR and CDR2 SFDVKD. Trimming pared 7 bases from V and 2 bases from J, leaving 13 bases between. CDR3 length: 14 amino acids. CDR3: CATSAPGRNYGYTF. DNA of the CDR3: TGTGCCACCAGCGCACCGGGACGGAACTATGGCTACACCTTC.

This clonotype was found a few times. The chain employs TRBV4-3 and TRBJ1-2; D gene uncertain. The V and J ends lost 0 bases and 3 bases respectively, with 17 bases between them. This CDR3 has 17 amino acids. Germline CDR1 and CDR2: LGHNA and YSLEER. CDR3 in amino acids: CASSQDPRLFRDYGYTF. CDR3 bases: TGCGCCAGCAGCCAAGACCCGAGACTCTTTCGGGACTATGGCTACACCTTC.

A few counts support this clonotype. This chain uses TRBV4-2 with TRBJ2-7; D not resolved. CDR1 is LGHNA and CDR2 is YNFKEQ in the germline V gene. The ends were cut back, 1 base at V and 4 bases at J, with 8 bases in the middle. The CDR3 totals 13 residues. Here the CDR3 reads CASSQGPAYEQYF. In DNA form, the CDR3 reads TGTGCCAGCAGCCAAGGACCCGCTTACGAGCAGTACTTC.

This clonotype was found a few times. The chain has TRBV29-1 and TRBJ2-1, with D maybe TRBD2 (6 bases). The germline V and J ends were trimmed by 7 bases and 0 bases, with 19 bases remaining between them. Germline V gene lookup returns CDR1 SQVTM and CDR2 ANQGSEA. There are 16 residues in the CDR3. The CDR3 nucleotides are TGCAGCGCCCGGGACTTTAGGGCAGGCTCCTACAATGAGCAGTTCTTC. Translation: CSARDFRAGSYNEQFF.

The J gene is TRBJ1-4, the V gene TRBV20-1; no reliable D call. V was trimmed by 0 bases and J by 5 bases, leaving 13 bases between them. The CDR3 has 15 amino acids. The germline CDR1 and CDR2 sequences are DFQATT and SNEGSKA (reference sequence). Written as DNA, the CDR3 is TGCAGTGCTAGAGATCGTCGGGGTGGGAATGAAAAACTGTTTTTT. It codes for CSARDRRGGNEKLFF.

The chain carries TRBV7-2 and TRBJ2-7; perhaps TRBD2 as D (5 bases). Germline V gives CDR1 SGHTA, CDR2 FQGNSA. This CDR3 comprises 15 residues. Trimming cost V 1 base and J 4 bases, with 14 bases left between them. Written as DNA, the CDR3 is TGTGCCAGCAGCTTAGAATATGGCGGGTTATACGAGCAGTACTTC. Residues: CASSLEYGGLYEQYF.

The chain joins TRBV20-1 to TRBJ2-3; D possibly corresponds to TRBD1 (6 bases). The CDR3 runs to 13 residues. V lost 2 bases and J lost 7, with 13 bases in between. Germline CDR1 DFQATT, CDR2 SNEGSKA (reference sequence). DNA of the CDR3: TGCAGTGCTAGATTTCACAGGGCGAATACGCAGTATTTT. It is translated as CSARFHRANTQYF.

The chain carries TRBV18 and TRBJ1-1, with D perhaps matching TRBD1 (6 bases). The CDR3 is made up of 15 amino acids. Germline CDR1 KGHSH, CDR2 LQKENI. Trimming left V 3 bases short and J 5 bases short, with 16 bases between. The chain's CDR3 is CASSPQDSGKTEAFF. The CDR3 DNA follows: TGTGCCAGCTCACCCCAGGACAGCGGGAAGACTGAAGCTTTCTTT.

The V and J genes are TRBV9 and TRBJ2-2; D is possibly TRBD2 (6 bases). With 0 bases removed from V and 4 bases from J, the gap between germline ends came to 10 bases. CDR1 and CDR2 (germline): SGDLS, YYNGEE. The CDR3 runs to 15 residues. The CDR3: CASSVVGGGTGELFF. In nucleotides, the CDR3 is TGTGCCAGCAGCGTAGTGGGGGGAGGCACCGGGGAGCTGTTTTTT.

This chain uses TRBV4-3 with TRBJ1-1, with D hard to call. Germline CDR1 is LGHNA and CDR2 is YSLEER. The CDR3 is 15 amino acids. V lost 0 bases and J lost 4, with 12 bases in between. The CDR3 sequence: CASSQDFQAGTEAFF. CDR3 DNA: TGCGCCAGCAGCCAAGATTTCCAGGCGGGCACTGAAGCTTTCTTT.

This clonotype was seen many times. The gene calls are TRBV4-3 and TRBJ2-1; TRBD2 aligns across 10 bases. This CDR3 contains 15 residues. Germline-derived CDR1 and CDR2 are LGHNA and YSLEER. J lost 7 bases, V lost 0 bases, and 3 bases had no gene match. In DNA form, the CDR3 reads TGCGCCAGCAGCCAAGATGAGCGGGAGGGGAATGAGCAGTTCTTC. Amino acids: CASSQDEREGNEQFF.

This clonotype was seen only a few times. V usage is TRBV4-3 and J usage is TRBJ2-2; D gene uncertain. Trimming cost V 5 bases and J 1 base, with 14 bases left between them. CDR3 length: 16 amino acids. Germline lookup yields CDR1 LGHNA and CDR2 YSLEER. DNA of the CDR3: TGCGCCAGCAGCAGCGAGTTCGGATGGAACACCGGGGAGCTGTTTTTT. This encodes CASSSEFGWNTGELFF.

On this clonotype: This may stem from a read error, because a much larger clone lies one nucleotide away. This chain links TRBV5-1 with TRBJ2-5; 8 bases line up with TRBD1. The junction had 9 bases not matched to a gene; V was cut back by 6 bases and J by 2 bases. CDR3 length: 15 residues. Germline loops: CDR1 SGHRS, CDR2 YFSETQ. The CDR3: CASISYTGGQETQYF. The CDR3 DNA is TGCGCCAGCATCTCTTACACAGGGGGGCAAGAGACCCAGTACTTC.

This clonotype was detected ten times or more. The V gene is TRBV29-1, the J gene TRBJ1-1; D uncertain. The CDR3 runs 13 residues. Germline CDR1 and CDR2: SQVTM and ANQGSEA. V was clipped by 1 base and J by 1 base, with 7 bases between them. The CDR3 loop reads CSVEGQPNTEAFF. The CDR3 DNA follows: TGCAGCGTTGAAGGACAACCGAACACTGAAGCTTTCTTT.

The chain employs TRBV4-3 and TRBJ2-2; maybe TRBD1 (6 bases). V lost 1 base, J lost 2 bases, and 11 bases lay in between. This CDR3 is built from 16 residues. Germline loops: CDR1 LGHNA, CDR2 YSLEER. In DNA form, the CDR3 reads TGCGCCAGCAGCCAAGGTCCAGGGGATAACACCGGGGAGCTGTTTTTT. This translates into CASSQGPGDNTGELFF.